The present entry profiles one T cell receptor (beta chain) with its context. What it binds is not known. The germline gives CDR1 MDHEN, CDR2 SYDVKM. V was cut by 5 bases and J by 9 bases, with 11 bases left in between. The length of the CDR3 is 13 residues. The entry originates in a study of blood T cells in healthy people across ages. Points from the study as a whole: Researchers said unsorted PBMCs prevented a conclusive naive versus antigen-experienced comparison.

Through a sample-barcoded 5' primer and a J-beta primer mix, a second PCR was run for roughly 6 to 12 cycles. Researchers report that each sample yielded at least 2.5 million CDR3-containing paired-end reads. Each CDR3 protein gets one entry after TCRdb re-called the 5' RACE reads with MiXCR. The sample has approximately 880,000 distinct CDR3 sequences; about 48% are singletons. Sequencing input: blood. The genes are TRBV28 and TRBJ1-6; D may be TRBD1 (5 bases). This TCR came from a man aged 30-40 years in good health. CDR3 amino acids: CASSPGGSSPLHF. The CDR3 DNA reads TGTGCCAGCAGTCCCGGGGGGAGTTCACCCCTCCACTTT. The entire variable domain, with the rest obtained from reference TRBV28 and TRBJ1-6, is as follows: DVKVTQSSRYLVKRTGEKVFLECVQDMDHENMFWYRQDPGLGLRLIYFSYDVKMKEKGDIPEGYSVSREKKERFSLILESASTNQTSMYLCASSPGGSSPLHFGNGTRLTVT.